The rows below give T cell receptor beta chains drawn from one sample of a study of T-cell reconstitution after alpha-beta-depleted transplantation in children. TCRdb used MiXCR to reprocess the PCR reads, holding one entry per CDR3 protein. The sample records 200,000 to 250,000 distinct CDR3 sequences, roughly 10% being singletons. The sequencing used PBMCs from the stem cell graft donor, collected from the stem cell graft. These receptor sequences come from a human donor who donated a stem cell graft to a child with acute lymphoblastic leukemia. Each CDR3 is given with its conserved first and last residue. A D gene is named only where the DNA matches it firmly. Some rows have no size entry. The others give once, few or many, or a class for an expanded clone.

v_call: TRBV9
cdr3_length: 15
j_call: TRBJ2-1
d_call: TRBD2
clone_size: few
cdr3_nt: TGTGCCAGCAGCGTAGTAGCGGGGGCCCCGGGTGAGCAGTTCTTC
cdr3_aa: CASSVVAGAPGEQFF

v_call: TRBV25-1
cdr3_length: 13
j_call: TRBJ1-1
d_call: .
clone_size: few
cdr3_nt: TGTGCCAGCAGTGATCGGGGATACACTGAAGCTTTCTTT
cdr3_aa: CASSDRGYTEAFF

v_call: TRBV21-1
cdr3_length: 16
j_call: TRBJ2-7
d_call: .
clone_size: many
cdr3_nt: TGTGCCAGCAGCAATGGTCTGGGGAAGGGGTCCTACGAGCAGTACTTC
cdr3_aa: CASSNGLGKGSYEQYF

v_call: TRBV27
cdr3_length: 13
j_call: TRBJ1-2
d_call: TRBD1
clone_size: .
cdr3_nt: TGTGCCAGCAGCATTGGGACAGCCTATGGCTACACCTTC
cdr3_aa: CASSIGTAYGYTF

v_call: TRBV7-9
cdr3_length: 15
j_call: TRBJ2-2
d_call: TRBD2
clone_size: many
cdr3_nt: TGTGCCAGCGGCCGGGGGGGGCGGAACACCGGGGAGCTGTTTTTT
cdr3_aa: CASGRGGRNTGELFF

v_call: TRBV7-9
cdr3_length: 12
j_call: TRBJ2-7
d_call: .
clone_size: many
cdr3_nt: TGTGCCAGCAGCCGACCTGGCCACGAGCAGTACTTC
cdr3_aa: CASSRPGHEQYF

v_call: TRBV5-1
cdr3_length: 17
j_call: TRBJ2-6
d_call: .
clone_size: .
cdr3_nt: TGCGCCAGCAGCTTAGGCGGAGGGTTCTCTGGGGCCAACGTCCTGACTTTC
cdr3_aa: CASSLGGGFSGANVLTF

v_call: TRBV12-3/TRBV12-4
cdr3_length: 12
j_call: TRBJ2-7
d_call: .
clone_size: many
cdr3_nt: TGTGCCAGCAGCTACCTCAACTACGAGCAGTACTTC
cdr3_aa: CASSYLNYEQYF

v_call: TRBV5-1
cdr3_length: 15
j_call: TRBJ2-1
d_call: TRBD1
clone_size: few
cdr3_nt: TGCGCCAGCAGCCCAGGACAGGGCCACGGGGATGAGCAGTTCTTC
cdr3_aa: CASSPGQGHGDEQFF

v_call: TRBV24-1
cdr3_length: 16
j_call: TRBJ1-6
d_call: .
clone_size: many
cdr3_nt: TGTGCCACCAGTGACCTACGTCAAGTTCGGAATTCACCCCTCCACTTT
cdr3_aa: CATSDLRQVRNSPLHF